This entry lists 12 T cell receptor beta chains sequenced from one sample in a study of cytotoxic CD8 clonotypes in ibrutinib-treated CLL. This table comes from immunoSEQ multiplex PCR, and its TCRdb copy is limited to in-frame clones, with some not included. The table shows about 200,000 clones, with just under 80% occurring only once. The sequencing here drew on PBMCs, taken after 12 months of ibrutinib treatment. The receptors shown here come from a human donor with chronic lymphocytic leukemia.

The chain employs TRBV7-9 and TRBJ2-3, with 7 nucleotides matching TRBD1. The CDR3 totals 18 residues. Trimming removed 5 bases from V and 0 bases from J; junction bases left unmatched: 14. Germline-derived CDR1 and CDR2 are SEHNR and FQNEAQ (reference sequence). The CDR3 sequence is CASSIRPPQGRSTDTQYF. The CDR3 coding sequence is TGTGCCAGCAGCATCCGACCCCCACAGGGGCGAAGCACAGATACGCAGTATTTT.

On this clone itself: The same CDR3 also results from other DNA sequences found in this sample. V is TRBV12-5 and J is TRBJ1-1; no clear D gene. The V and J ends lost 1 base and 0 bases respectively, with 3 bases between them. This CDR3 contains 13 residues. The germline CDR1 and CDR2 sequences are LGHNT and FRNRAP. CDR3 sequence reads: CASGLAMNTEAFF. The CDR3, as DNA: TGTGCTAGTGGTTTGGCCATGAACACTGAAGCTTTCTTT.

J is TRBJ1-2 and V is TRBV5-1, with D unclear. Germline CDR1 is SGHRS and CDR2 is YFSETQ. V gave up 5 bases and J gave up 1 base, with 12 bases separating them. This CDR3 is built from 14 residues. CDR3 residues: CASSPDGVNYGYTF. The CDR3 DNA sequence: TGCGCCAGCAGTCCGGATGGGGTTAACTATGGCTACACCTTC.

The chain carries TRBV5-1 and TRBJ2-3; D is ambiguous. The CDR3 runs 14 residues. Germline CDR1 reads SGHRS; CDR2 reads YFSETQ. V was pared by 0 bases and J by 4 bases, with 9 bases between. The CDR3 here is CASSLVSESDTQYF. The DNA of the CDR3 is TGCGCCAGCAGCTTGGTATCCGAATCAGATACGCAGTATTTT.

This chain connects TRBV5-5 to TRBJ2-7, with 9 bases identical to TRBD1. The CDR3 extends over 15 amino acids. V lost 4 bases to trimming and J lost 3 bases; unmatched junction nucleotides: 8. Germline assignment: CDR1 SGHKS and CDR2 YYEKEE (reference sequence). The CDR3, as DNA: TGTGCCAGCAGCAACCGGACAGGGGTATACTACGAGCAGTACTTC. It is translated as CASSNRTGVYYEQYF.

The chain carries TRBV12-5 and TRBJ1-5; a possible D gene is TRBD1 (5 bases). The CDR3 covers 13 residues. Germline CDR1 is LGHNT and CDR2 is FRNRAP. V lost 5 bases, J lost 5 bases, and 10 bases lay in between. The CDR3 DNA follows: TGTGCTAGTGGTCAGGGTTTCGATCAGCCCCAGCATTTT. Its translation is CASGQGFDQPQHF.

The rearrangement links TRBV6-1 to TRBJ2-4, with D possibly matching TRBD2 (5 bases). CDR1 is MNHNS and CDR2 is SASEGT in the germline V gene. The V end was cut by 7 bases, the J end by 6 bases, with 13 bases between. This CDR3 region has 13 residues. The DNA for the CDR3 is TGTGCCAGCATTTCCACGGGGATAAACATTCAGTACTTC. Translated, it gives CASISTGINIQYF.

The gene calls are TRBV5-4 and TRBJ2-7; D is possibly TRBD2 (5 bases). Trimming stripped 5 bases from V and 2 bases from J, with 11 bases between. CDR1 and CDR2 from the germline V gene are SGHNT and YYREEE (reference sequence). The CDR3 spans 13 residues. The DNA for the CDR3 is TGTGCCAGCAGTTCGACTAAAACCTACGAGCAGTACTTC. Encoded protein: CASSSTKTYEQYF. Supplemented by reference TRBV5-4 and TRBJ2-7, the full variable domain reads ETGVTQSPTHLIKTRGQQVTLRCSSQSGHNTVSWYQQALGQGPQFIFQYYREEENGRGNFPPRFSGLQFPNYSSELNVNALELDDSALYLCASSSTKTYEQYFGPGTRLTVT.

This chain uses TRBV7-3 with TRBJ2-7, with D possibly matching TRBD2 (6 bases). CDR3 length equals 15 residues. With 8 bases removed from V and 5 bases from J, the gap between germline ends came to 22 bases. Germline V lookup: CDR1 SGHTA, CDR2 FQGTGA. CDR3 sequence (DNA): TGTGCCAGCTCTCCAACCGGCGGGGCGTTTGACGAGCAGTACTTC. It codes for CASSPTGGAFDEQYF.

This clone was seen a few times. This chain uses TRBV14 with TRBJ2-7; D possibly corresponds to TRBD2 (6 bases). CDR3 length: 17 amino acids. V shed 5 bases and J shed 1 base, with 21 bases lying between them. Germline CDR1 SGHDN, CDR2 FVKESK. The CDR3 DNA reads TGTGCCAGCAGCGCTGCCTTTTGGACGGGAGCTTCCTACGAGCAGTACTTC. Protein: CASSAAFWTGASYEQYF.

The rearrangement joins TRBV6-6 to TRBJ2-2; TRBD1 matches at 8 bases. This CDR3 comprises 14 residues. V was pared by 7 bases and J by 4 bases, with 5 bases of the junction left unmatched. CDR1 and CDR2 (germline): MNHNY, SVGAGI (reference sequence). The CDR3, as DNA: TGTGCCAGCAAGACAGGGGATTCCACCGGGGAGCTGTTTTTT. Its protein is CASKTGDSTGELFF.

Sample share makes this clone medium-sized. The V gene is TRBV25-1, the J gene TRBJ1-2, with a weak D call TRBD1 (5 bases). The CDR3 has 14 residues. V shed 5 bases and J shed 4 bases, with 14 bases lying between them. Germline V CDR1 and CDR2: MGHDK, SYGVNS. Here the CDR3 reads CASSLGTDVYGYTF. The DNA for the CDR3 is TGTGCCAGCAGTCTTGGGACCGATGTCTATGGCTACACCTTC.